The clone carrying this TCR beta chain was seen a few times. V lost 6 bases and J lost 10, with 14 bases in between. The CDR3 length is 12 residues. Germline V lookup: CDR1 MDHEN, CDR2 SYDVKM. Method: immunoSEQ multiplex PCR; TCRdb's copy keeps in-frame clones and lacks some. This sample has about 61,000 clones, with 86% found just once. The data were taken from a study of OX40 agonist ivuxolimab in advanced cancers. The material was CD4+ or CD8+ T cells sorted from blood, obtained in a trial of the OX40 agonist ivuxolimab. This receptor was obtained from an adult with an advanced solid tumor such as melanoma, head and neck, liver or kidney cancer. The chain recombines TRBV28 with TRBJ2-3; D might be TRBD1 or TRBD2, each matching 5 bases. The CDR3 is CASRPRGTPQYF. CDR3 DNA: TGTGCCAGCAGACCCCGTGGGACGCCGCAGTATTTT.